This T cell receptor beta chain was found in a study of T-cell reconstitution after alpha-beta-depleted transplantation in children. Unique molecular identifiers were built into the TCRbeta library. Each CDR3 protein is one row after TCRdb ran MiXCR on the PCR reads. Of 180,000 or so distinct CDR3 sequences in the sample, about 6% were seen once. The sample holds many counts of this clonotype. This clonotype originated in a girl in the first two years of life with combined immunodeficiency, due to receive a stem cell transplant. The source material was PBMCs, sampled before TCRalphabeta/CD19-depleted stem cell transplant.

The CDR3 sequence is CASSQATGIFNEQYF. DNA for the CDR3: TGCGCCAGCAGCCAAGCGACAGGGATCTTCAACGAGCAGTACTTC. The J gene is TRBJ2-7, the V gene TRBV4-3; the match to TRBD1 covers 7 bases. Trimming cost V 1 base and J 5 bases; bases outside gene matches: 8. The germline gives CDR1 LGHNA, CDR2 YSLEER. This CDR3 has 15 amino acids.